The 5 T cell receptor beta chains below all came from one sample that was sequenced in a study of a mutant IDH1 vaccine in newly diagnosed glioma. Data came from immunoSEQ multiplex PCR; TCRdb stores just in-frame clones and leaves some out. The sample has tens of thousands of clones; 70% to 85% are singletons. Which antigens these TCRs recognize remains unknown. Documented time point: week 47, end of study. In the vaccine, a single dose held 300 ug of the mutant IDH1 20-mer peptide, along with topical imiquimod. The source was PBMCs, collected from a glioma patient whose treatment included an IDH1 peptide vaccine. The source of these receptors is a man aged 45-60 years with glioma.

The chain joins TRBV30 to TRBJ2-7; D is uncertain. V gave up 3 bases and J gave up 6 bases, with 9 bases separating them. CDR1 and CDR2 from the germline V gene are GTSNPN and SVGIG (reference sequence). The CDR3 has 11 residues. Written as DNA, the CDR3 is TGTGCCTGGAGCGCTCGAAGCGAGCAGTACTTC. Translation gives CAWSARSEQYF.

V and J are TRBV2 and TRBJ2-2; 8 positions match TRBD1. Germline CDR1 and CDR2: SNHLY and FYNNEI. There are 15 residues in the CDR3. V lost 4 bases and J lost 6; bases outside the gene matches: 7. In nucleotides, the CDR3 is TGTGCCAGCAGTGCTCAGGGGGCGCACGCCGGGGAGCTGTTTTTT. Residues: CASSAQGAHAGELFF.

The gene calls are TRBV10-3 and TRBJ2-1, with D possibly being TRBD1 (5 bases). V was trimmed by 6 bases and J by 2 bases, leaving 14 bases between them. Germline V gene sequence: CDR1 ENHRY, CDR2 SYGVKD. The CDR3 extends over 15 amino acids. CDR3 in amino acids: CAIRARQGTYNEQFF. In nucleotides, the CDR3 is TGTGCCATCAGGGCCAGGCAGGGCACCTACAATGAGCAGTTCTTC.

The J gene is TRBJ1-2, the V gene TRBV10-3; D gene uncertain. This CDR3 has 13 residues. V lost 7 bases and J lost 2, with 11 bases in between. Germline V gives CDR1 ENHRY, CDR2 SYGVKD. CDR3 residues: CAITPAGNYGYTF. DNA of the CDR3: TGTGCCATCACCCCGGCGGGGAACTATGGCTACACCTTC.

This chain uses TRBV27 with TRBJ1-5; TRBD1 matches at 10 bases. The CDR3 is made up of 16 amino acids. V dropped 5 bases and J dropped 2; count of bases not matched to a gene: 6. Germline CDR1 reads MNHEY; CDR2 reads SMNVEV (reference sequence). For the CDR3, the DNA is TGTGCCAGCAGTCCCTGGACAGGGGGTGGCAATCAGCCCCAGCATTTT. It codes for CASSPWTGGGNQPQHF.